One and the same sample provided the 18 T cell receptor beta chains below, sequenced in a study of beta chain features in type 1 diabetes. The study's findings and limits: TCRB CDR3s were moderately but significantly shorter in Type 1 diabetes patients in all four CD4+ subsets.

Expressed TCRB transcripts were sequenced after all isolated RNA was converted to cDNA. Sequenced by immunoSEQ multiplex PCR; TCRdb stores in-frame clones only, minus some. Among fewer than 350,000 clones listed, approximately 15% were seen once. Their specific antigens are unknown. Sequences were obtained from naive CD4+ T cells from blood. The receptors were gathered from a man between 18 and 29 years old with type 1 diabetes.

V is TRBV2 and J is TRBJ2-5, with 10 positions matching TRBD2. Germline CDR1 is SNHLY and CDR2 is FYNNEI. The CDR3 contains 15 residues. V dropped 7 bases and J dropped 7; count of bases not matched to a gene: 12. DNA for the CDR3: TGTGCCAGCATTGGAGAGCGGGGGGGCAGCGGGACCCAGTACTTC. It codes for CASIGERGGSGTQYF.

This clone was observed a handful of times. This chain uses TRBV19 with TRBJ1-2, with 8 bases identical to TRBD1. Losses at the gene ends were 5 bases for V and 8 bases for J; bases not matched to a gene: 7. CDR3 length: 13 amino acids. Germline V gene sequence: CDR1 LNHDA, CDR2 SQIVND (reference sequence). CDR3 sequence reads: CASSADRGGGYTF. In DNA form, the CDR3 reads TGTGCCAGTAGTGCCGACAGGGGAGGAGGCTACACCTTC.

The J gene is TRBJ2-3, the V gene TRBV6-6, with D maybe TRBD2 (6 bases). The CDR3 is 15 residues long. Trimming shortened V by 7 bases and J by 2 bases, and 16 bases separated the two germline ends. Germline-derived CDR1 and CDR2 are MNHNY and SVGAGI (reference sequence). The CDR3 sequence: CASNSFAGYTDTQYF. DNA for the CDR3: TGTGCCAGCAATTCGTTTGCGGGATACACAGATACGCAGTATTTT.

This clone has more than one count but fewer than ten. The CDR3 coding sequence is TGTGCCAGCAGCCGGAGTTGGGCGCAGTATTTT. It codes for CASSRSWAQYF. V gene TRBV7-2 combines with J gene TRBJ2-3; no reliable D call. The CDR3 length is 11 residues. Between the trimmed V and J ends, which lost 5 bases and 10 bases, there was a span of 10 bases. Per the germline V gene, CDR1 is SGHTA and CDR2 is FQGNSA.

The chain recombines TRBV18 with TRBJ1-2; no definite D call. The CDR3 extends over 11 amino acids. Trimming pared 5 bases from V and 8 bases from J, leaving 9 bases between. CDR1 KGHSH and CDR2 LQKENI come from the germline V gene. The CDR3 DNA reads TGTGCCAGCTCAATGCAGTCCGGCTACACCTTC. Protein: CASSMQSGYTF.

The DNA for the CDR3 is TGCGCCAGCGGACAGGGGGTCTCTCAGCCCCAGCATTTT. It encodes CASGQGVSQPQHF. The rearrangement uses TRBV4-1 and TRBJ1-5, with TRBD1 matching 10 bases. The junction had 4 bases not matched to a gene; V was cut back by 8 bases and J by 6 bases. Per germline, CDR1 MGHRA and CDR2 YSYEKL. The CDR3 has 13 amino acids.

This clone occurred a few times. The V call is TRBV2, the J call TRBJ1-3; a possible D gene is TRBD1 (5 bases). With 9 bases removed from V and 0 bases from J, the gap between germline ends came to 15 bases. This CDR3 region has 15 residues. The germline CDR1 and CDR2 sequences are SNHLY and FYNNEI. CDR3 loop: CASTFGHPSGNTIYF. As DNA, the CDR3 is TGTGCCAGTACCTTCGGACATCCCTCTGGAAACACCATATATTTT. The full variable domain, completed using reference TRBV2 and TRBJ1-3, is EPEVTQTPSHQVTQMGQEVILRCVPISNHLYFYWYRQILGQKVEFLVSFYNNEISEKSEIFDDQFSVERPDGSNFTLKIRSTKLEDSAMYFCASTFGHPSGNTIYFGEGSWLTVV.

The chain carries TRBV7-8 and TRBJ1-2; TRBD1 might be the D (6 bases). The CDR3 extends over 16 amino acids. Germline V gene sequence: CDR1 SGHVS, CDR2 FQNEAQ. Deletions cut 5 bases from V and 4 bases from J, with 20 bases between. The CDR3 nucleotides read TGTGCCAGCAGCCATGCTGGACAGACGGCCAGCTATGGCTACACCTTC. This codes for CASSHAGQTASYGYTF.

The genes are TRBV29-1 and TRBJ1-2; 7 nucleotides line up with TRBD1. CDR3 length: 12 amino acids. Losses at the gene ends were 3 bases for V and 6 bases for J; bases not matched to a gene: 4. Looked up from germline, CDR1 is SQVTM and CDR2 is ANQGSEA. In nucleotides, the CDR3 is TGCAGCGTTGATGACAGGGTGCATGGCTACACCTTC. It encodes CSVDDRVHGYTF.

This clone appeared a few times. V gene TRBV28 combines with J gene TRBJ2-7; possible D gene TRBD1, 6 bases. Trimming pared 5 bases from V and 1 base from J, leaving 15 bases between. Per germline, CDR1 MDHEN and CDR2 SYDVKM. The CDR3 consists of 15 residues. The CDR3 here is CASSPTGPLSYEQYF. CDR3 nucleotides: TGTGCCAGCAGTCCAACAGGGCCCCTTTCCTACGAGCAGTACTTC.

The chain couples TRBV11-2 to TRBJ2-2; no clear D gene. V lost 0 bases, J lost 6 bases, and 8 bases lay in between. In germline, CDR1 is SGHAT, CDR2 FQNNGV. This CDR3 comprises 14 residues. CDR3 region: CASSLDRVPGELFF. The DNA of the CDR3 is TGTGCCAGCAGCTTAGATAGAGTCCCCGGGGAGCTGTTTTTT.

This clone appeared once. This chain links TRBV20-1 with TRBJ1-2; D gene uncertain. CDR3 length: 11 residues. In germline, CDR1 is DFQATT, CDR2 SNEGSKA (reference sequence). Trimming stripped 2 bases from V and 8 bases from J, with 9 bases between. In DNA form, the CDR3 reads TGCAGTGCTAGACCCGCGGAAGGCTACACCTTC. Amino acids: CSARPAEGYTF.

The chain recombines TRBV15 with TRBJ2-7, with D tentatively TRBD1 (5 bases). Germline V gene sequence: CDR1 LNHNV, CDR2 YYDKDF (reference sequence). The CDR3 length is 13 residues. Trimming cost V 7 bases and J 6 bases, with 16 bases left between them. The CDR3 bases are TGTGCCACCACCACGGACATGGGGATCGAGCAGTACTTC. Its protein product is CATTTDMGIEQYF.

The rearrangement links TRBV11-2 to TRBJ2-7; 11 bases map to TRBD1. Germline CDR1 reads SGHAT; CDR2 reads FQNNGV. This CDR3 has 17 amino acids. Trimming took 1 base from V and 7 from J; bases not matched to a gene: 12. In nucleotides, the CDR3 is TGTGCCAGCAGCTTAGTATCCCCGGGACAGGGGGTTTCTGAGCAGTACTTC. Amino acid sequence: CASSLVSPGQGVSEQYF.

The V and J genes are TRBV6-5 and TRBJ2-1; 9 positions agree with TRBD1. The CDR3 covers 15 residues. The junction had 4 bases not matched to a gene; V was cut back by 4 bases and J by 3 bases. Germline CDR1 is MNHEY and CDR2 is SVGAGI. CDR3 residues: CASSWGQGNYNEQFF. The CDR3 region has the DNA TGTGCCAGCAGTTGGGGACAGGGCAACTACAATGAGCAGTTCTTC.

The chain combines TRBV6-5 with TRBJ2-5, with D possibly being TRBD2 (6 bases). Germline V lookup: CDR1 MNHEY, CDR2 SVGAGI. The CDR3 consists of 14 residues. V lost 6 bases and J lost 1, with 12 bases in between. CDR3 region: CASSPRGFQETQYF. CDR3 sequence (DNA): TGTGCCAGCAGCCCCCGGGGGTTCCAAGAGACCCAGTACTTC.

This clone was found a few times. V and J are TRBV29-1 and TRBJ2-1; the D gene is possibly TRBD1 (6 bases). The CDR3 extends over 13 amino acids. Trimming cost V 4 bases and J 2 bases, with 9 bases left between them. Per germline, CDR1 SQVTM and CDR2 ANQGSEA. The CDR3 here is CSVGQVPYNEQFF. Written as DNA, the CDR3 is TGCAGCGTTGGACAGGTCCCCTACAATGAGCAGTTCTTC.

This sequence joins TRBV6-5 and TRBJ2-1; D is possibly TRBD2 (5 bases). V lost 2 bases, J lost 6 bases, and 5 bases lay in between. Germline V gives CDR1 MNHEY, CDR2 SVGAGI. The CDR3 runs 12 residues. Written as DNA, the CDR3 is TGTGCCAGCAGTTACGCGGGCAATGAGCAGTTCTTC. This codes for CASSYAGNEQFF.